These 3 T cell receptor beta chains came from one sample sequenced in a study of sequential checkpoint blockade in melanoma. Sequencing was performed with immunoSEQ multiplex PCR; in TCRdb, only in-frame clones are kept and a portion is missing. The table shows fewer than 35,000 clones, with 65% to 90% occurring only once. Treatment in this sample: randomized to nivolumab then ipilimumab (arm A) or the reverse (arm B). The specimen was CD8+ T cells sorted from blood (inferred from file names), collected from a patient given nivolumab and ipilimumab in sequence. The origin of the receptors is a human donor with melanoma.

CDR3 residues: CASRGLAGAQETQYF. The CDR3 nucleotides read TGTGCCAGCAGGGGACTAGCGGGGGCCCAAGAGACCCAGTACTTC. The chain combines TRBV27 with TRBJ2-5, with 14 bases aligning to TRBD2. V was clipped by 6 bases and J by 1 base; unmatched bases: 1. The CDR3 has 15 residues. Germline-derived CDR1 and CDR2 are MNHEY and SMNVEV (reference sequence).

The chain is built from TRBV7-9 and TRBJ2-7, with D perhaps matching TRBD2 (5 bases). The length of the CDR3 is 12 residues. In germline, CDR1 is SEHNR, CDR2 FQNEAQ (reference sequence). V was trimmed by 5 bases and J by 7 bases, leaving 12 bases between them. In DNA form, the CDR3 reads TGTGCCAGCAGCCCCCCGCGGGTTGAGCAGTACTTC. This gives the protein CASSPPRVEQYF.

The rearrangement uses TRBV19 and TRBJ2-7; 10 nucleotides agree with TRBD1. V gave up 2 bases and J gave up 4 bases; unmatched junction bases: 5. The CDR3 runs 15 residues. Germline values: CDR1 LNHDA, CDR2 SQIVND (reference sequence). The CDR3 region is CASSIPRDRGYEQYF. The CDR3 coding sequence is TGTGCCAGTAGTATACCCCGGGACAGGGGTTACGAGCAGTACTTC.